The present T cell receptor (beta chain) was sequenced within a study of blood T cell repertoires in COVID-19. Germline CDR1 reads MNHEY; CDR2 reads SMNVEV (reference sequence). V lost 10 bases to trimming and J lost 2 bases, with 15 bases between them. The CDR3 loop spans 14 amino acids. The repertoire was sequenced with immunoSEQ multiplex PCR; TCRdb's copy has only in-frame clones and lacks some. The sample has about 350,000 clones, roughly 84% seen once; the top ten hold over 0.8%. The material sequenced was PBMCs or T cells enriched from blood (not recorded which). The clonotype originates from a woman aged 25-40 years who had recovered from COVID-19. This chain joins TRBV27 and TRBJ1-5, with D unresolved. The CDR3 spells CATARDGGNQPQHF. CDR3 coding DNA: TGTGCCACCGCGCGGGATGGGGGCAATCAGCCCCAGCATTTT.